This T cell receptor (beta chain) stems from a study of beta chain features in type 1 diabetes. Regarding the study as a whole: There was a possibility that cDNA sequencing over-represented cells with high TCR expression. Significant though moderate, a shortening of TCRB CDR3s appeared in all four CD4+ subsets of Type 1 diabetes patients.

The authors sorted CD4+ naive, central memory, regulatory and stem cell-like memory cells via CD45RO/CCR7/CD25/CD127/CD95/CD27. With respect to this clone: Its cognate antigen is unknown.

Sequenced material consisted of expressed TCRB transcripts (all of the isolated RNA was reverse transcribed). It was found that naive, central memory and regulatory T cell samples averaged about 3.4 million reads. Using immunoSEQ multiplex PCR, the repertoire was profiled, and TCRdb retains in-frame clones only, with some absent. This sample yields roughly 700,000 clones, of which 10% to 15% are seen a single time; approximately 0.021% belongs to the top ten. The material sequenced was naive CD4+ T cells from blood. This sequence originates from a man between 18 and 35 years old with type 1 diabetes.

Here the CDR3 reads CASSYTGRGTEAFF. CDR3 coding DNA: TGTGCCAGCAGTTACACCGGGAGGGGTACTGAAGCTTTCTTT. The gene calls are TRBV6-5 and TRBJ1-1; possible D gene TRBD1, 5 bases. The CDR3 has 14 residues. Germline V lookup: CDR1 MNHEY, CDR2 SVGAGI. Trimming took off 2 bases at V and 5 bases at J, with 12 bases between the two ends.